These 21 T cell receptor beta chains were sequenced from one sample in a study of cytomegalovirus exposure and HLA in healthy donors. The method was immunoSEQ multiplex PCR; TCRdb's version includes in-frame clones alone and lacks a portion of them. The table has about 220,000 clones, roughly 83% seen once. The sample taken for sequencing was PBMCs. Every receptor here comes from a woman in her 30s in good health and CMV-seropositive.

The rearrangement uses TRBV5-6 and TRBJ2-7; a possible D gene is TRBD2 (5 bases). The CDR3 is 13 amino acids. Per the germline V gene, CDR1 is SGHDT and CDR2 is YYEEEE. With 4 bases removed from V and 5 bases from J, the gap between germline ends came to 13 bases. CDR3: CASSREPADEQYF. In DNA, the CDR3 is TGTGCCAGCAGCCGGGAACCGGCAGACGAGCAGTACTTC.

The chain has TRBV5-1 and TRBJ2-7; tentatively, D is TRBD2 (6 bases). CDR3 length equals 15 residues. Germline-derived CDR1 and CDR2 are SGHRS and YFSETQ. Deletions cut 0 bases from V and 4 bases from J, with 14 bases between. The CDR3 nucleotides read TGCGCCAGCAGCTTGGAACTTGGGGCGGGATACGAGCAGTACTTC. Protein: CASSLELGAGYEQYF.

The gene calls are TRBV28 and TRBJ2-1; D is unresolved. Germline-derived CDR1 and CDR2 are MDHEN and SYDVKM. The CDR3 is made up of 14 amino acids. V was shortened by 1 base and J by 8 bases, with 12 bases between the two germline ends. The CDR3 DNA follows: TGTGCCAGCAGTTTATTCCAAAAGTACCATGAGCAGTTCTTC. Its protein is CASSLFQKYHEQFF.

The genes are TRBV30 and TRBJ1-4; D call uncertain. The CDR3 length is 17 residues. The ends were cut back, 2 bases at V and 5 bases at J, with 21 bases in the middle. Germline lookup yields CDR1 GTSNPN and CDR2 SVGIG (reference sequence). The CDR3 region has the DNA TGTGCCTGGAGTCCTTCCCTTGGGGATTCGGGCAATGAAAAACTGTTTTTT. Residues: CAWSPSLGDSGNEKLFF.

The CDR3 is CASSSSRDRTHEQYF. The CDR3 region has the DNA TGTGCCAGCAGCTCCTCCCGGGACAGGACCCACGAGCAGTACTTC. The rearrangement links TRBV7-8 to TRBJ2-7, with 8 nucleotides matching TRBD1. The trim removed 4 bases at V and 5 bases at J, leaving 10 bases unmatched. Germline V lookup: CDR1 SGHVS, CDR2 FQNEAQ. This CDR3 has 15 amino acids.

This chain links TRBV30 with TRBJ1-1, with unresolved D. This CDR3 is built from 13 residues. V was pared by 0 bases and J by 7 bases, with 12 bases between. From germline, CDR1 is GTSNPN and CDR2 SVGIG (reference sequence). The CDR3 here is CAWSVHVSGEAFF. For the CDR3, the DNA is TGTGCCTGGAGTGTACATGTTTCCGGTGAAGCTTTCTTT.

V and J are TRBV4-1 and TRBJ1-5; 7 bases are a match to TRBD1. CDR1 and CDR2 (germline): MGHRA, YSYEKL. Trimming cost V 4 bases and J 7 bases; bases outside gene matches: 7. The CDR3 loop spans 14 amino acids. The CDR3 here is CASSPQGTEQPQHF. CDR3 nucleotides: TGCGCCAGCAGCCCACAGGGGACGGAGCAGCCCCAGCATTTT.

The chain uses TRBV7-9 and TRBJ1-4; D unresolved. Germline CDR1 is SEHNR and CDR2 is FQNEAQ (reference sequence). V dropped 3 bases and J dropped 8 bases, with 7 bases sitting between them. The CDR3 covers 12 residues. In DNA, the CDR3 is TGTGCCAGCAGCTTGGAAGGGGAAAAACTGTTTTTT. Translation: CASSLEGEKLFF.

This chain joins TRBV27 and TRBJ1-5; 9 bases are shared with TRBD1. CDR1 is MNHEY, CDR2 SMNVEV, per germline (reference sequence). J gave up 7 bases and V 6 bases, and 13 bases lay outside the gene matches. This CDR3 has 16 residues. The CDR3 protein is CASRTGRDRVNQPQHF. CDR3 DNA: TGTGCCAGCAGAACCGGCCGGGACAGGGTAAACCAGCCCCAGCATTTT.

This clone was found a few times. The chain links TRBV2 to TRBJ1-2; D may be TRBD1 (5 bases). V lost 11 bases and J lost 14, with 15 bases in between. This CDR3 comprises 9 residues. Germline V gene sequence: CDR1 SNHLY, CDR2 FYNNEI. The CDR3 region has the DNA TGTGCCGCATCCGGGACTCCAACCTTC. Its translation: CAASGTPTF.

The chain combines TRBV4-3 with TRBJ2-1; possibly TRBD2 for D (5 bases). Germline CDR1 reads LGHNA; CDR2 reads YSLEER. Deletions cut 0 bases from V and 0 bases from J, with 12 bases between. The CDR3 contains 17 residues. The CDR3 is CASSQDTAEYSYNEQFF. In DNA, the CDR3 is TGCGCCAGCAGCCAAGATACAGCGGAGTACTCCTACAATGAGCAGTTCTTC.

This chain uses TRBV9 with TRBJ2-7; no clear D. V was shortened by 2 bases and J by 3 bases, with 9 bases between the two germline ends. The CDR3 length is 13 residues. Germline V CDR1 and CDR2: SGDLS, YYNGEE. CDR3 coding DNA: TGTGCCAGCAGCGTCGACCTGCACTACGAGCAGTACTTC. It yields the protein CASSVDLHYEQYF.

The DNA for the CDR3 is TGTGCCAGCAGTGTGGCCATACCTGGCACTGAAGCTTTCTTT. Its protein product is CASSVAIPGTEAFF. The V gene is TRBV25-1, the J gene TRBJ1-1, with D hard to call. With 4 bases removed from V and 4 bases from J, the gap between germline ends came to 13 bases. CDR1 and CDR2 from the germline V gene are MGHDK and SYGVNS. The CDR3 covers 14 residues.

The chain employs TRBV11-3 and TRBJ2-2, with D unclear. Germline V gene lookup returns CDR1 SGHNT and CDR2 YENEEA. This CDR3 comprises 13 residues. Trimming removed 2 bases at V and 7 bases at J, with 8 bases between. This CDR3 reads CASSLTLSGELFF. For the CDR3, the DNA is TGTGCCAGCAGCTTAACGTTAAGCGGGGAGCTGTTTTTT.

This chain uses TRBV30 with TRBJ1-1, with 8 bases aligning to TRBD1. The CDR3 has 13 amino acids. The germline V gene has CDR1 GTSNPN and CDR2 SVGIG (reference sequence). V was pared by 4 bases and J by 1 base, with 2 bases of the junction left unmatched. In DNA, the CDR3 is TGTGCCTGGACCGGGACAGGGAACACTGAAGCTTTCTTT. Its protein product is CAWTGTGNTEAFF.

The chain has TRBV6-1 and TRBJ1-2; unclear D gene. Per germline, CDR1 MNHNS and CDR2 SASEGT. CDR3 length equals 12 residues. V was clipped by 4 bases and J by 2 bases, with 5 bases between them. CDR3 coding DNA: TGTGCCAGCAGTGGACTGAACTATGGCTACACCTTC. Encoded protein: CASSGLNYGYTF.

The gene calls are TRBV5-1 and TRBJ2-7, with no clear D. The germline V gene has CDR1 SGHRS and CDR2 YFSETQ. Trimming took off 0 bases at V and 2 bases at J, with 15 bases between the two ends. This CDR3 is 16 amino acids long. DNA for the CDR3: TGCGCCAGCAGCTTGGTGACTTTCAAAAGGACCTACGAGCAGTACTTC. This translates into CASSLVTFKRTYEQYF.

This chain links TRBV10-3 with TRBJ1-2; tentative D call: TRBD1 (5 bases). Germline V gene sequence: CDR1 ENHRY, CDR2 SYGVKD. This CDR3 has 15 amino acids. The V gene lost 6 bases and the J gene lost 2 bases, with 16 bases spanning the gap. CDR3 sequence (DNA): TGTGCCATCAGCCCGGGGCCGGGCGAAAACTATGGCTACACCTTC. This encodes CAISPGPGENYGYTF.

This clone was detected only a few times. This rearrangement joins TRBV4-1 to TRBJ1-5, with D unclear. The CDR3 has 13 amino acids. Per germline, CDR1 MGHRA and CDR2 YSYEKL. V lost 0 bases and J lost 1, with 1 base in between. The CDR3 nucleotides are TGCGCCAGCAGCCAAGACAGCAATCAGCCCCAGCATTTT. Its translation: CASSQDSNQPQHF.

The CDR3 spells CASTTGGRGYTF. The CDR3 coding sequence is TGTGCCAGCACAACAGGGGGCCGGGGCTACACCTTC. This rearrangement joins TRBV6-5 to TRBJ1-2; TRBD1 agrees at 9 bases. Germline values: CDR1 MNHEY, CDR2 SVGAGI. CDR3 length equals 12 residues. Trimming took 7 bases from V and 8 from J; bases not matched to a gene: 5.

The chain is built from TRBV5-1 and TRBJ1-2; no clear D gene. The V and J ends lost 2 bases and 3 bases respectively, with 8 bases between them. The germline V gene encodes CDR1 SGHRS and CDR2 YFSETQ. The CDR3 covers 13 residues. The CDR3 DNA reads as TGCGCCAGCAGCTTCGGAGTTGACTATGGCTACACCTTC. Amino acid sequence: CASSFGVDYGYTF.